One and the same sample provided the 5 T cell receptor beta chains below, sequenced in a study of CD8 T cells in ankylosing spondylitis. TCRdb re-called the 5' RACE reads through MiXCR, storing one row per CDR3 protein. The sample holds under 250,000 distinct CDR3 sequences; approximately 12% are singletons and the top ten take around 6.5%. Sequencing used blood, either unsorted or a sorted T cell fraction (not recorded which). The receptors were sampled from a male donor with ankylosing spondylitis or in good health (not recorded which).

This clonotype was recorded once. The chain combines TRBV7-9 with TRBJ2-7; TRBD1 is a possible D gene (6 bases). The germline gives CDR1 SEHNR, CDR2 FQNEAQ (reference sequence). Between the trimmed V and J ends, which lost 5 bases and 7 bases, there was a span of 15 bases. The CDR3 spans 13 residues. The CDR3 region is CASSTVGAGEQYF. For the CDR3, the DNA is TGTGCCAGCAGCACCGTGGGGGCCGGGGAGCAGTACTTC.

This clonotype was detected many times. The rearrangement uses TRBV4-2 and TRBJ2-3; tentatively, D is TRBD2 (6 bases). Germline values: CDR1 LGHNA, CDR2 YNFKEQ. This CDR3 has 15 amino acids. The V and J ends lost 4 bases and 15 bases respectively, with 26 bases between them. This CDR3 is CASSPTLTDDRRGYF. The CDR3 DNA reads TGTGCCAGCAGCCCAACGCTCACTGACGACCGGCGGGGCTATTTT.

This clonotype was seen a few times. The chain links TRBV9 to TRBJ2-3, with 9 positions matching TRBD2. The CDR3 covers 15 residues. The germline V gene has CDR1 SGDLS and CDR2 YYNGEE. Losses at the gene ends were 4 bases for V and 4 bases for J; bases not matched to a gene: 7. CDR3 bases: TGTGCCAGCAGCCAGAGGGCGGGGGGGCCAGATACGCAGTATTTT. Translated, it gives CASSQRAGGPDTQYF. The full variable domain, completed using reference TRBV9 and TRBJ2-3, is DSGVTQTPKHLITATGQRVTLRCSPRSGDLSVYWYQQSLDQGLQFLIQYYNGEERAKGNILERFSAQQFPDLHSELNLSSLELGDSALYFCASSQRAGGPDTQYFGPGTRLTVL.

The chain recombines TRBV4-2 with TRBJ2-7; no definite D call. V was shortened by 4 bases and J by 4 bases, with 14 bases between the two germline ends. Germline V CDR1 and CDR2: LGHNA, YNFKEQ. This CDR3 region has 14 residues. CDR3: CASSRPGQTYEQYF. The CDR3 DNA reads TGTGCCAGCAGCCGGCCAGGCCAAACGTACGAGCAGTACTTC.

This clonotype was seen repeatedly, ten times or more. The V gene is TRBV15, the J gene TRBJ2-7, with D possibly matching TRBD2 (5 bases). The length of the CDR3 is 13 residues. CDR1 and CDR2 (germline): LNHNV, YYDKDF (reference sequence). V dropped 0 bases and J dropped 6 bases, with 9 bases sitting between them. As DNA, the CDR3 is TGTGCCACCAGCAGAGATCGAGGGCGCGAGCAGTACTTC. Protein sequence: CATSRDRGREQYF.